These 24 T cell receptor beta chains originate from one sample sequenced in a study of spatial heterogeneity in lung cancer. Findings and limits, study-wide: Counts of expanded intratumoral alpha and beta TCRs tracked tumor mutation counts.

TCRdb re-called the 5' RACE reads with MiXCR, one entry per CDR3 protein. The repertoire has 7,000 to 8,000 distinct CDR3 sequences, 8.2% of them found once; the top ten carry about 4%. For these TCRs, the target antigens are not known. Time point meaning: sample taken at primary tumor resection. The sequencing here drew on lung tumor tissue, taken at surgery. The receptor source for this set is a male donor with early-stage non-small cell lung cancer.

This chain connects TRBV19 to TRBJ1-1, with TRBD1 matching 11 bases. The J segment lost 4 bases and the V segment lost 9 bases, leaving 4 bases of the junction unmatched. The CDR3 extends over 13 amino acids. The germline gives CDR1 LNHDA, CDR2 SQIVND (reference sequence). For the CDR3, the DNA is TGTGCCAGCGGACAGGGGGCGGCCACTGAAGCTTTCTTT. Protein product: CASGQGAATEAFF.

By share, this clonotype ranks as medium-sized (0.01 to 0.1%). The V and J genes are TRBV6-5 and TRBJ2-5; a weak D match, TRBD1 (7 bases). Trimming stripped 8 bases from V and 5 bases from J, with 15 bases between. The CDR3 consists of 13 residues. CDR1 and CDR2 (germline): MNHEY, SVGAGI. CDR3 amino acids: CASGRDSGETQYF. Written as DNA, the CDR3 is TGTGCCAGCGGCCGGGACAGCGGGGAGACCCAGTACTTC.

By share of the sample, this clonotype is medium-sized. This chain connects TRBV29-1 to TRBJ2-1; 7 bases align to TRBD1. Looked up from germline, CDR1 is SQVTM and CDR2 is ANQGSEA. The trim removed 5 bases at V and 7 bases at J, leaving 2 bases unmatched. The CDR3 contains 11 residues. The CDR3 DNA is TGCAGCGTTACAGGGGTAAATGAGCAGTTCTTC. Translating gives CSVTGVNEQFF.

In this sample, this clonotype is medium-sized. The genes are TRBV29-1 and TRBJ1-1; possible D gene TRBD1, 5 bases. V shed 4 bases and J shed 0 bases, with 9 bases lying between them. The CDR3 contains 13 residues. The germline V gene has CDR1 SQVTM and CDR2 ANQGSEA. CDR3 nucleotide sequence: TGCAGCGTTGGACAGCAGATGAACACTGAAGCTTTCTTT. It codes for CSVGQQMNTEAFF.

This clonotype ranks as medium-sized. This chain links TRBV10-3 with TRBJ2-1, with 9 bases identical to TRBD2. The CDR3 consists of 16 residues. Germline V gene data show CDR1 as ENHRY and CDR2 as SYGVKD. With 0 bases clipped from V and 6 bases from J, the junction kept 6 bases outside the gene matches. CDR3 in DNA: TGTGCCATCAGTGAGTCGCCAGCGGGAGGCCGCAATGAGCAGTTCTTC. This codes for CAISESPAGGRNEQFF.

This clonotype was seen just once. The CDR3 region has the DNA TGTGCCAGCAGTAATGGACAGGGCGAGGGGGAGCTGTTTTTT. The encoded protein is CASSNGQGEGELFF. V gene TRBV6-1 combines with J gene TRBJ2-2, with 8 nucleotides matching TRBD1. V lost 5 bases to trimming and J lost 8 bases; unmatched junction nucleotides: 7. Germline V gene sequence: CDR1 MNHNS, CDR2 SASEGT. The CDR3 is 14 residues long.

This clonotype was detected a few times. The V and J genes are TRBV20-1 and TRBJ1-1; TRBD1 agrees at 7 bases. Per germline, CDR1 DFQATT and CDR2 SNEGSKA (reference sequence). This CDR3 has 14 amino acids. V lost 1 base, J lost 0 bases, and 2 bases stayed unmatched. The CDR3 DNA reads as TGCAGTGCTAGAGGGGACAGCTTGAACACTGAAGCTTTCTTT. It specifies CSARGDSLNTEAFF.

This clonotype is labeled as medium-sized. The CDR3 sequence is CASSSIVGTDTQYF. The CDR3 DNA sequence: TGTGCCAGCAGTTCCATAGTTGGCACAGATACGCAGTATTTT. The chain carries TRBV2 and TRBJ2-3; D is undetermined. This CDR3 is 14 amino acids long. Germline lookup yields CDR1 SNHLY and CDR2 FYNNEI. Trimming removed 5 bases from V and 1 base from J, with 10 bases in between.

This sequence joins TRBV18 and TRBJ1-5, with 9 bases matching TRBD1. CDR1 and CDR2 (germline): KGHSH, LQKENI. V shed 8 bases and J 4 bases; nucleotides not matched to a gene: 9. The CDR3 consists of 15 residues. The CDR3 loop reads CASRSETGGNQPQHF. The CDR3, as DNA: TGTGCCAGCCGCTCCGAGACAGGGGGGAATCAGCCCCAGCATTTT.

This clonotype was detected many times. V and J are TRBV6-2 or TRBV6-3 and TRBJ2-7, with D perhaps TRBD1 (5 bases). Between the trimmed V and J ends, which lost 2 bases and 2 bases, there was a span of 13 bases. CDR1 is MNHEY and CDR2 is SVGEGT in the germline V gene. CDR3 length equals 15 residues. The CDR3 region is CASSYPQGATYEQYF. For the CDR3, the DNA is TGTGCCAGCAGTTACCCTCAGGGTGCAACCTACGAGCAGTACTTC.

This clonotype is labeled medium-sized (0.01 to 0.1%). The chain uses TRBV5-1 and TRBJ2-2; tentative D call: TRBD2 (6 bases). Trimming took off 0 bases at V and 4 bases at J, with 19 bases between the two ends. The CDR3 is 18 residues long. CDR1 SGHRS and CDR2 YFSETQ come from the germline V gene. The chain's CDR3 is CASSLALRDPLGTGELFF. DNA for the CDR3: TGCGCCAGCAGCTTGGCCTTGCGGGACCCCCTCGGCACCGGGGAGCTGTTTTTT.

In its sample, this clonotype ranks as medium-sized. The rearrangement uses TRBV7-9 and TRBJ2-5, with 13 bases matching TRBD2. The germline gives CDR1 SEHNR, CDR2 FQNEAQ (reference sequence). V dropped 4 bases and J dropped 5; count of bases not matched to a gene: 7. The CDR3 is 16 residues long. CDR3 in DNA: TGTGCCAGCAGCTGGACCGGGACTAGCGGGAAGGAGACCCAGTACTTC. Its translation: CASSWTGTSGKETQYF.

This clonotype was seen a handful of times. The rearrangement links TRBV9 to TRBJ1-2; possibly TRBD1 for D (6 bases). The CDR3 sequence is 16 residues long. V was trimmed by 5 bases and J by 0 bases, leaving 17 bases between them. The germline gives CDR1 SGDLS, CDR2 YYNGEE. The CDR3: CASSFRDKIANYGYTF. CDR3 sequence (DNA): TGTGCCAGCAGTTTCCGGGACAAAATAGCTAACTATGGCTACACCTTC.

This clonotype is labeled medium-sized. The chain joins TRBV5-1 to TRBJ1-2, with 9 bases aligning to TRBD1. This CDR3 region has 13 residues. Unmatched junction bases numbered 2, after V lost 5 bases and J lost 3 bases. Per the germline V gene, CDR1 is SGHRS and CDR2 is YFSETQ. The CDR3 here is CASSRDRDYGYTF. The CDR3 nucleotides are TGCGCCAGCAGTCGGGACAGGGACTATGGCTACACCTTC.

V gene TRBV6-2 or TRBV6-3 combines with J gene TRBJ2-2, with 9 bases matching TRBD1. There are 16 residues in the CDR3. Trimming took 6 bases from V and 7 from J; bases not matched to a gene: 12. The germline V gene encodes CDR1 MNHEY and CDR2 SVGEGT. The CDR3: CASSPSSGQGFGELFF. The DNA of the CDR3 is TGTGCCAGCAGCCCTTCGTCGGGACAGGGATTCGGGGAGCTGTTTTTT.

The chain combines TRBV30 with TRBJ2-3; D tentatively reads TRBD1 or TRBD2 (6 bases each). The germline CDR1 and CDR2 sequences are GTSNPN and SVGIG (reference sequence). The CDR3 contains 15 residues. Trimming removed 0 bases from V and 2 bases from J, with 12 bases in between. The CDR3, as DNA: TGTGCCTGGAGTGTATCGGGGGCCGCCACAGATACGCAGTATTTT. This codes for CAWSVSGAATDTQYF.

This clonotype was counted ten times or more. This rearrangement joins TRBV11-3 to TRBJ2-1; D might be TRBD2 (5 bases). V was trimmed by 3 bases and J by 2 bases, leaving 11 bases between them. CDR1 SGHNT and CDR2 YENEEA come from the germline V gene. The CDR3 consists of 15 residues. Here the CDR3 reads CASSLRVGPYNEQFF. The DNA of the CDR3 is TGTGCCAGCAGCTTGAGGGTAGGACCCTACAATGAGCAGTTCTTC.

Within the sample, this clonotype is medium-sized. This rearrangement joins TRBV20-1 to TRBJ2-7, with D maybe TRBD2 (6 bases). V was cut by 0 bases and J by 12 bases, with 30 bases left in between. CDR1 DFQATT and CDR2 SNEGSKA come from the germline V gene (reference sequence). This CDR3 spans 17 amino acids. CDR3 protein: CSARDLGTEARSGSPYF. CDR3 DNA sequence: TGCAGTGCTAGAGATCTTGGGACTGAAGCCCGGAGCGGGTCGCCGTACTTC.

Many counts were recorded for this clonotype. As DNA, the CDR3 is TGCAGTGCTAGAGACACCGGGGGCGCAGAAGAGACCCAGTACTTC. This codes for CSARDTGGAEETQYF. The V and J genes are TRBV20-1 and TRBJ2-5; D may be TRBD1 or TRBD2 (6 bases each). V lost 0 bases and J 3 bases, leaving 14 bases between the germline ends. In germline, CDR1 is DFQATT, CDR2 SNEGSKA (reference sequence). CDR3 length equals 15 residues.

This chain uses TRBV20-1 with TRBJ1-1; no clear D. The germline gives CDR1 DFQATT, CDR2 SNEGSKA (reference sequence). CDR3 length: 12 amino acids. Trimming took off 6 bases at V and 4 bases at J, with 12 bases between the two ends. CDR3 loop: CSAAPWGTEAFF. As DNA, the CDR3 is TGCAGTGCGGCCCCGTGGGGCACTGAAGCTTTCTTT.

This clonotype was recorded many times. The rearrangement joins TRBV20-1 to TRBJ2-5; tentatively, D is TRBD2 (5 bases). Looked up from germline, CDR1 is DFQATT and CDR2 is SNEGSKA (reference sequence). V was trimmed by 5 bases and J by 5 bases, leaving 15 bases between them. CDR3 length: 13 amino acids. In DNA form, the CDR3 reads TGCAGTGCTGAGCCGCGGGCCTGGGAGACCCAGTACTTC. Translating gives CSAEPRAWETQYF.

This clonotype is medium-sized. The chain joins TRBV5-4 to TRBJ1-3, with a tentative D call TRBD1 (5 bases). CDR3 size: 14 residues. V lost 3 bases, J lost 4 bases, and 11 bases lay in between. CDR1 and CDR2 from the germline V gene are SGHNT and YYREEE (reference sequence). The CDR3 loop reads CASSSGREGNTIYF. DNA for the CDR3: TGTGCCAGCAGCTCCGGCAGGGAAGGAAACACCATATATTTT.

This clonotype is classed as medium-sized. This chain joins TRBV6-5 and TRBJ2-7; 8 nucleotides align to TRBD1. V shed 9 bases, J shed 5 bases, and the junction held 9 bases outside the gene matches. The CDR3 is 13 amino acids. In germline, CDR1 is MNHEY, CDR2 SVGAGI. CDR3 nucleotide sequence: TGTGCCAGTAGGTGGACAGGGAAGGACGAGCAGTACTTC. Encoded protein: CASRWTGKDEQYF.

By share of the sample, this clonotype is medium-sized. The chain links TRBV10-3 to TRBJ2-1; D call uncertain. CDR1 and CDR2 from the germline V gene are ENHRY and SYGVKD. CDR3 size: 12 residues. V gave up 8 bases and J gave up 4 bases, with 9 bases separating them. The CDR3: CAISGGYNEQFF. DNA of the CDR3: TGTGCCATCTCCGGCGGATACAATGAGCAGTTCTTC.